This record covers a single T cell receptor beta chain. Profiling relied on immunoSEQ multiplex PCR, and the TCRdb table lists in-frame clones only, not all of them. Here the sample spans roughly 54,000 clones, 94% being singletons. This specimen comes from a study of human thymus T cells. The V end lost 0 bases, the J end lost 0 bases, and 10 bases lay between the germline ends. Germline V gives CDR1 SGDLS, CDR2 YYNGEE. CDR3 size: 16 residues. Sequencing used blood. This sequence originates from a boy younger than two with a congenital heart defect but otherwise immunologically healthy. The chain combines TRBV9 with TRBJ2-4, with a possible D match to TRBD2 (6 bases). The CDR3 sequence: CASSVGGTVAKNIQYF. In nucleotides, the CDR3 is TGTGCCAGCAGCGTAGGGGGGACTGTAGCCAAAAACATTCAGTACTTC. Combining the CDR3 with reference TRBV9 and TRBJ2-4 gives the whole variable domain DSGVTQTPKHLITATGQRVTLRCSPRSGDLSVYWYQQSLDQGLQFLIQYYNGEERAKGNILERFSAQQFPDLHSELNLSSLELGDSALYFCASSVGGTVAKNIQYFGAGTRLSVL.